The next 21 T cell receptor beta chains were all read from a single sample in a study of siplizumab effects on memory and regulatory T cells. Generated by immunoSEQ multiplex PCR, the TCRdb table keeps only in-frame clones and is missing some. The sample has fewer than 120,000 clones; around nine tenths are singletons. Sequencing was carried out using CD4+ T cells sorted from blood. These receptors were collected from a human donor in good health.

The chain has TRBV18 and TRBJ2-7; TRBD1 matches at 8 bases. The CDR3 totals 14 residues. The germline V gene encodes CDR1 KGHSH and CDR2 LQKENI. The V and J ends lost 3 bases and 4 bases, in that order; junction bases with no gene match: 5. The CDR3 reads CASSPGRGRYEQYF. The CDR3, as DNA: TGTGCCAGCTCACCTGGCAGGGGGCGATACGAGCAGTACTTC.

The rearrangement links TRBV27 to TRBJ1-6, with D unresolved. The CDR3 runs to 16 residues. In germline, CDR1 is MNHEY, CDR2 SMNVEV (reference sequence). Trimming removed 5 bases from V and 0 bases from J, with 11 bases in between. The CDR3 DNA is TGTGCCAGCAGTACTCCGGGGAGCTCCTATAATTCACCCCTCCACTTT. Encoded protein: CASSTPGSSYNSPLHF.

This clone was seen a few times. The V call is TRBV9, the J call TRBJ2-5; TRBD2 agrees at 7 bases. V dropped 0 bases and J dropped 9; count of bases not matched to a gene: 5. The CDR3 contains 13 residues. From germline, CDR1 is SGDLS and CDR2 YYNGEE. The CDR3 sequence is CASSVGGGVAQYF. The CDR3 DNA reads TGTGCCAGCAGCGTAGGTGGGGGGGTAGCCCAGTACTTC. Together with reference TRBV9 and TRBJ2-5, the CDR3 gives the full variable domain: DSGVTQTPKHLITATGQRVTLRCSPRSGDLSVYWYQQSLDQGLQFLIQYYNGEERAKGNILERFSAQQFPDLHSELNLSSLELGDSALYFCASSVGGGVAQYFGPGTRLLVL.

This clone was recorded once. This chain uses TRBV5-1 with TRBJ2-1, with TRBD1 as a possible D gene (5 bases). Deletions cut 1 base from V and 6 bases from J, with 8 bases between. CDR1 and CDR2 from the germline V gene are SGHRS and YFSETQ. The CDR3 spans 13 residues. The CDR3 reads CASSLWGLNEQFF. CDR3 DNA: TGCGCCAGCAGCTTGTGGGGCCTCAATGAGCAGTTCTTC.

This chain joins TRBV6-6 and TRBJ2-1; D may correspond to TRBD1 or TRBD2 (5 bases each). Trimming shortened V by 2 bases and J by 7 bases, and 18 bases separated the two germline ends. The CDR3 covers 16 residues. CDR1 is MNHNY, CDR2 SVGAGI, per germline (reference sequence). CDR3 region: CASSYPTSGGGNEQFF. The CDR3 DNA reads TGTGCCAGCAGTTACCCGACGTCGGGTGGGGGAAATGAGCAGTTCTTC.

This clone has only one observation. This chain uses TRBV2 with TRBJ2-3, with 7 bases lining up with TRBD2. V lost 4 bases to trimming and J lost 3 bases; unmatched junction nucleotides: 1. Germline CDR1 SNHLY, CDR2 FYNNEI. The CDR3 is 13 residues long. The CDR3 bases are TGTGCCAGCAGTGTGGGGGGGACAGATACGCAGTATTTT. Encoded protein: CASSVGGTDTQYF.

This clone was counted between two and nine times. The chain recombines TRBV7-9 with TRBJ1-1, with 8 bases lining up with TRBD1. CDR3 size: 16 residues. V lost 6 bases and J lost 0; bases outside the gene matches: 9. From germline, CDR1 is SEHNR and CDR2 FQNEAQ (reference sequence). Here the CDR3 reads CASSPLRDRLNTEAFF. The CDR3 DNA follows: TGTGCCAGCAGTCCCCTCCGGGACAGGCTGAACACTGAAGCTTTCTTT.

The CDR3 loop reads CASSFKRTGDPGELFF. Written as DNA, the CDR3 is TGCGCCAGCAGCTTTAAAAGGACAGGGGACCCCGGGGAGCTGTTTTTT. The rearrangement joins TRBV5-1 to TRBJ2-2; 9 positions match TRBD1. Germline CDR1 reads SGHRS; CDR2 reads YFSETQ. Trimming took 2 bases from V and 6 from J; bases not matched to a gene: 8. The CDR3 sequence is 16 residues long. Full variable domain (outside the CDR3, taken from reference TRBV5-1 and TRBJ2-2): KAGVTQTPRYLIKTRGQQVTLSCSPISGHRSVSWYQQTPGQGLQFLFEYFSETQRNKGNFPGRFSGRQFSNSRSEMNVSTLELGDSALYLCASSFKRTGDPGELFFGEGSRLTVL.

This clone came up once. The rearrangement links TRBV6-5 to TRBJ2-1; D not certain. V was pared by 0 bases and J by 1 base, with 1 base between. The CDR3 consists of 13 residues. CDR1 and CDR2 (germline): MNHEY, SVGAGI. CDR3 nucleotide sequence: TGTGCCAGCAGTTACTCTTCCTACAATGAGCAGTTCTTC. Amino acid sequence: CASSYSSYNEQFF.

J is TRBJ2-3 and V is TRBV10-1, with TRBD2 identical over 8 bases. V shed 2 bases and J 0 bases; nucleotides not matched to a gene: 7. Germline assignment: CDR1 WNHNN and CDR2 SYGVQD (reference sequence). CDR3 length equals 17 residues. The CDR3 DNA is TGCGCCAGCAGTGAGATAGGTAGCGGGGCTAGCACAGATACGCAGTATTTT. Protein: CASSEIGSGASTDTQYF.

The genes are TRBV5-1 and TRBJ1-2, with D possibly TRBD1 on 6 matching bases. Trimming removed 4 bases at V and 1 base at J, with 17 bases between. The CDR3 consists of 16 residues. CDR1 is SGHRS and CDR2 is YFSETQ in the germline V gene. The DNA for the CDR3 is TGCGCCAGCAGCCCCCGGGCGGGGACAAATAACTATGGCTACACCTTC. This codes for CASSPRAGTNNYGYTF.

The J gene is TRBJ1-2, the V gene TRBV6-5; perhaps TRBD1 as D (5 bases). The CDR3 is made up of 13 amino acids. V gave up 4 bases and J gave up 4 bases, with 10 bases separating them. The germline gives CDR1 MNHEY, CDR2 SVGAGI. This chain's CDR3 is CASSLFDSYGYTF. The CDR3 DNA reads TGTGCCAGCAGTTTGTTCGACAGCTATGGCTACACCTTC.

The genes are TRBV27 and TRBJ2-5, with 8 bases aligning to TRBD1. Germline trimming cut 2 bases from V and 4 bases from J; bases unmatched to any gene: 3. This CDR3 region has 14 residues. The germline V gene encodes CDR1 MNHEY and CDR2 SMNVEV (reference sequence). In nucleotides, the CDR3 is TGTGCCAGCAGTTTAGGACAGGGCGTAGAGACCCAGTACTTC. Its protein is CASSLGQGVETQYF.

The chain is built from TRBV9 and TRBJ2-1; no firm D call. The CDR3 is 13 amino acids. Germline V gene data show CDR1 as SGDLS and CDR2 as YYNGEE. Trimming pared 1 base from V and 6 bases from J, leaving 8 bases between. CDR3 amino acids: CASSVPASNEQFF. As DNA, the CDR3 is TGTGCCAGCAGCGTACCAGCGAGCAATGAGCAGTTCTTC. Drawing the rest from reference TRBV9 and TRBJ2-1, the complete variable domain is DSGVTQTPKHLITATGQRVTLRCSPRSGDLSVYWYQQSLDQGLQFLIQYYNGEERAKGNILERFSAQQFPDLHSELNLSSLELGDSALYFCASSVPASNEQFFGPGTRLTVL.

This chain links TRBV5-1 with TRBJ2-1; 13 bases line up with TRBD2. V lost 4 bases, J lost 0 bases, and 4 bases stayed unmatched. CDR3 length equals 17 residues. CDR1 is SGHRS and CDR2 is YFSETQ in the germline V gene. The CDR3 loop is CASSETSGGHSYNEQFF. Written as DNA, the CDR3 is TGCGCCAGCAGCGAGACTAGCGGGGGGCACTCCTACAATGAGCAGTTCTTC.

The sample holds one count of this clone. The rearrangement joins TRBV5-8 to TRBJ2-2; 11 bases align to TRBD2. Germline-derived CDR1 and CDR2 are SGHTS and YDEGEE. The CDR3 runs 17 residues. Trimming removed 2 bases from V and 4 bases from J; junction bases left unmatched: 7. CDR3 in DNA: TGTGCCAGCAGCTTAATTCTGACTAGCGGGACCACCGGGGAGCTGTTTTTT. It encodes CASSLILTSGTTGELFF.

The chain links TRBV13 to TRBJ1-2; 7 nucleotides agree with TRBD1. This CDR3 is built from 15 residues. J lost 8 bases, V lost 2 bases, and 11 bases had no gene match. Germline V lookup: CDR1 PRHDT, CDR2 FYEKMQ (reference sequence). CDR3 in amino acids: CASSLTLIQTGGYTF. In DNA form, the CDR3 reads TGTGCCAGCAGCTTAACGCTGATACAGACAGGGGGCTACACCTTC.

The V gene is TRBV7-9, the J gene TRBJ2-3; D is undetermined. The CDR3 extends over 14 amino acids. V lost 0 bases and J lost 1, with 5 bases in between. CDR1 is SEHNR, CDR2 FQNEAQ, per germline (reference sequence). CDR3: CASSLARGTDTQYF. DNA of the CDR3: TGTGCCAGCAGCTTAGCGAGAGGCACAGATACGCAGTATTTT.

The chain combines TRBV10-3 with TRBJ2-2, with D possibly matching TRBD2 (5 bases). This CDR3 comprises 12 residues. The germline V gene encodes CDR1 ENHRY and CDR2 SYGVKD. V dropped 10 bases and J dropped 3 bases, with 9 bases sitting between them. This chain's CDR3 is CANQRDTGELFF. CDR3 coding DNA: TGTGCCAACCAGAGGGACACCGGGGAGCTGTTTTTT.

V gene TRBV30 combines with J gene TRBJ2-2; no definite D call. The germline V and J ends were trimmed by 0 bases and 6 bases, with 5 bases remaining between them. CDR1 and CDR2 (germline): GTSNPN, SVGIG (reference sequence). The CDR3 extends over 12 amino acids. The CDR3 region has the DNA TGTGCCTGGAGTGTTTGGGCCGGGGAGCTGTTTTTT. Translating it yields CAWSVWAGELFF.

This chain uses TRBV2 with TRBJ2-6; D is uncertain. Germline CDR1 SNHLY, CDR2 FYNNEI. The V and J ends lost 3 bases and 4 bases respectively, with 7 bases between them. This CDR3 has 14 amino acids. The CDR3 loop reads CASSEFSGANVLTF. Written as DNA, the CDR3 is TGTGCCAGCAGTGAGTTCTCCGGGGCCAACGTCCTGACTTTC. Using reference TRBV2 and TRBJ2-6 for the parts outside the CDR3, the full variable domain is EPEVTQTPSHQVTQMGQEVILRCVPISNHLYFYWYRQILGQKVEFLVSFYNNEISEKSEIFDDQFSVERPDGSNFTLKIRSTKLEDSAMYFCASSEFSGANVLTFGAGSRLTVL.